This T cell receptor beta chain was documented in a study of T cell responses to AZD1222 COVID-19 vaccine. The wider study: The analysis combined second doses at about 4 or about 12 weeks.

Study outcomes and limitations: Targeting of unmutated variant regions was reportedly seen in nearly half of spike-specific TCRs. Donor demographics were predominantly white British with a female majority; clonal diversity may be underestimated.

Concerning this clone: Its antigen is currently unknown.

Data came from immunoSEQ multiplex PCR; TCRdb stores just in-frame clones and leaves some out. The table has over 100,000 clones, 88% seen once; the top ten hold about 3.5%. The specimen was peripheral blood, collected on day 0 of AZD1222 vaccination. The receptor comes from an adult in good health.

CDR3 protein: CASSGTGGKETQYF. CDR3 DNA sequence: TGTGCCAGTAGTGGGACAGGGGGGAAAGAGACCCAGTACTTC. This chain links TRBV19 with TRBJ2-5; the match to TRBD1 covers 11 bases. Looked up from germline, CDR1 is LNHDA and CDR2 is SQIVND (reference sequence). J gave up 3 bases and V 5 bases, and 2 bases lay outside the gene matches. This CDR3 spans 14 amino acids.